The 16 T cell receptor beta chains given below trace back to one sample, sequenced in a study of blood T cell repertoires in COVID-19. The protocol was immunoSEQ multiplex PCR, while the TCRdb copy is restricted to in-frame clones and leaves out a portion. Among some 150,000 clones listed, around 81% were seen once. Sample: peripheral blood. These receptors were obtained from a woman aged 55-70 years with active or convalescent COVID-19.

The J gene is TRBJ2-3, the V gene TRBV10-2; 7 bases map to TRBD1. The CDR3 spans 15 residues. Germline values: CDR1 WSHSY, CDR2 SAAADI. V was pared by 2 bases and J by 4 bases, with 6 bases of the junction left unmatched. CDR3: CASSEGDRDPDTQYF. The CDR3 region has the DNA TGCGCCAGCAGTGAGGGTGACAGGGACCCAGATACGCAGTATTTT.

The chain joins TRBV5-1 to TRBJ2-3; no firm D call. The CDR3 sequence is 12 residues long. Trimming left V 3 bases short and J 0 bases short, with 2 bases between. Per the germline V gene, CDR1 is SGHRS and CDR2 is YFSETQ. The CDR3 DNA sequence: TGCGCCAGCAGCTCTAGCACAGATACGCAGTATTTT. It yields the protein CASSSSTDTQYF. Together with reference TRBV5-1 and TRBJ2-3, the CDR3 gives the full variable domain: KAGVTQTPRYLIKTRGQQVTLSCSPISGHRSVSWYQQTPGQGLQFLFEYFSETQRNKGNFPGRFSGRQFSNSRSEMNVSTLELGDSALYLCASSSSTDTQYFGPGTRLTVL.

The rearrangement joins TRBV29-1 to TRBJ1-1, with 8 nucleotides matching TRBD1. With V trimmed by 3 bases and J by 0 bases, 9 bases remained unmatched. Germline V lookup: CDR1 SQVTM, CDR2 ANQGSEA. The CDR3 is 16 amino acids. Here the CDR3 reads CSVDGVQGDVNTEAFF. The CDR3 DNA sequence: TGCAGCGTTGATGGCGTACAGGGGGATGTGAACACTGAAGCTTTCTTT.

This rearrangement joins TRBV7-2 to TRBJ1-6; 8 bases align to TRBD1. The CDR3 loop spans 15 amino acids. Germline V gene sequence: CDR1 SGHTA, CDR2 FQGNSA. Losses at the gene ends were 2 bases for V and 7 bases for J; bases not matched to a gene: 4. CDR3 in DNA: TGTGCCAGCAGCTTACAGGCAGGGGGCAATTCACCCCTCCACTTT. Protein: CASSLQAGGNSPLHF.

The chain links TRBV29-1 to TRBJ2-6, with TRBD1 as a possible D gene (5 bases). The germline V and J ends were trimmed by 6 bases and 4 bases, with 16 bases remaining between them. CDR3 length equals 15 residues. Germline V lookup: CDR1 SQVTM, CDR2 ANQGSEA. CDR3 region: CSVTQAGYGANVLTF. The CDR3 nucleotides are TGCAGCGTGACCCAGGCAGGGTACGGGGCCAACGTCCTGACTTTC.

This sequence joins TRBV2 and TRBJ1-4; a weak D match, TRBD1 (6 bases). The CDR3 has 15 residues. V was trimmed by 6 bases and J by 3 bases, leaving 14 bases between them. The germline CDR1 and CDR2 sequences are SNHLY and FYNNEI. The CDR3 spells CASRPFGGSNEKLFF. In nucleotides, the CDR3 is TGTGCCAGCAGGCCCTTTGGGGGCTCTAATGAAAAACTGTTTTTT.

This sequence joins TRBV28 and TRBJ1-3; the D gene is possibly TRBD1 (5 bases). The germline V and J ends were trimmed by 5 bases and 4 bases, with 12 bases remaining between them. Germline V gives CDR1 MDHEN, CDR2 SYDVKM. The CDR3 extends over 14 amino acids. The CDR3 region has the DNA TGTGCCAGCAGTACCCCCGGGGGAGGAAACACCATATATTTT. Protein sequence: CASSTPGGGNTIYF. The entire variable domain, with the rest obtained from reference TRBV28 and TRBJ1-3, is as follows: DVKVTQSSRYLVKRTGEKVFLECVQDMDHENMFWYRQDPGLGLRLIYFSYDVKMKEKGDIPEGYSVSREKKERFSLILESASTNQTSMYLCASSTPGGGNTIYFGEGSWLTVV.

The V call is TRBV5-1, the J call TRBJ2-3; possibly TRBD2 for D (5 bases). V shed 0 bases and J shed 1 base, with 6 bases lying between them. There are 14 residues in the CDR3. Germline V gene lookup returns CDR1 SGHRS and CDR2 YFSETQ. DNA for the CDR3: TGCGCCAGCAGCTTGGTTAGCGGCACAGATACGCAGTATTTT. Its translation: CASSLVSGTDTQYF.

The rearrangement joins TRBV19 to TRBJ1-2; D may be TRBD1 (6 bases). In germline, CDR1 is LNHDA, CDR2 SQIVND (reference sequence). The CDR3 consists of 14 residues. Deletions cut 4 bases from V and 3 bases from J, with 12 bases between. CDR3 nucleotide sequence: TGTGCCAGTAGTAGCGGACAGTTCGACTATGGCTACACCTTC. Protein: CASSSGQFDYGYTF. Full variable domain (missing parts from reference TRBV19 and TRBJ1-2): DGGITQSPKYLFRKEGQNVTLSCEQNLNHDAMYWYRQDPGQGLRLIYYSQIVNDFQKGDIAEGYSVSREKKESFPLTVTSAQKNPTAFYLCASSSGQFDYGYTFGSGTRLTVV.

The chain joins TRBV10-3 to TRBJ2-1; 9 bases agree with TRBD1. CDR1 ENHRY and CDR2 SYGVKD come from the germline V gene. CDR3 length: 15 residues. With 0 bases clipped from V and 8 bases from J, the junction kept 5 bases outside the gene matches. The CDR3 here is CAISESVGQGDEQFF. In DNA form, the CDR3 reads TGTGCCATCAGTGAGTCGGTGGGACAGGGTGATGAGCAGTTCTTC.

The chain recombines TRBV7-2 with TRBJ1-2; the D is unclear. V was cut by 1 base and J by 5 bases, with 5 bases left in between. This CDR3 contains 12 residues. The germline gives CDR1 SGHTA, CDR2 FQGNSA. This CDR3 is CASSLVKYGYTF. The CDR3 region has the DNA TGTGCCAGCAGCTTAGTCAAATATGGCTACACCTTC. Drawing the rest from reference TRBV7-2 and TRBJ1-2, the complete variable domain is GAGVSQSPSNKVTEKGKDVELRCDPISGHTALYWYRQSLGQGLEFLIYFQGNSAPDKSGLPSDRFSAERTGGSVSTLTIQRTQQEDSAVYLCASSLVKYGYTFGSGTRLTVV.

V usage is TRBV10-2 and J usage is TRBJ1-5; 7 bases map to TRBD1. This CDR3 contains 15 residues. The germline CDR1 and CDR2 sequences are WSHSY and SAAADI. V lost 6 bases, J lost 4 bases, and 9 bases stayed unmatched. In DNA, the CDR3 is TGCGCCAGCAGCCTTAACCGGGACAGAAATCAGCCCCAGCATTTT. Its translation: CASSLNRDRNQPQHF.

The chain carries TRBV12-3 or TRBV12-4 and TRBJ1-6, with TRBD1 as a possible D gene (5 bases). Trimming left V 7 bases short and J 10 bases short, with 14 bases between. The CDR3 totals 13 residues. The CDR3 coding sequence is TGTGCCAGCACTCGGGGGTTACGATCACCCCTCCACTTT. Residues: CASTRGLRSPLHF.

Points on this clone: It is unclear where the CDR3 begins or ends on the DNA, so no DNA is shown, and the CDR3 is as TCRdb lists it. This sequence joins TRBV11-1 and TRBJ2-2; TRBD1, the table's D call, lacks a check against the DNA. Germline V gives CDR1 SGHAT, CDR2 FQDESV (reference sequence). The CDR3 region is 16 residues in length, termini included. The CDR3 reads CASSFRARGRTGELFF.

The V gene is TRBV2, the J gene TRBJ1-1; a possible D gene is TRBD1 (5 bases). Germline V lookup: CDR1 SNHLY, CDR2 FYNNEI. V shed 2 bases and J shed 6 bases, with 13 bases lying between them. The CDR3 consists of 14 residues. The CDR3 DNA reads TGTGCCAGCAGTGAAACTTGGGGCGGCGCTGAAGCTTTCTTT. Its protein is CASSETWGGAEAFF. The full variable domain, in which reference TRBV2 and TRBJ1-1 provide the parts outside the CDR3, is EPEVTQTPSHQVTQMGQEVILRCVPISNHLYFYWYRQILGQKVEFLVSFYNNEISEKSEIFDDQFSVERPDGSNFTLKIRSTKLEDSAMYFCASSETWGGAEAFFGQGTRLTVV.

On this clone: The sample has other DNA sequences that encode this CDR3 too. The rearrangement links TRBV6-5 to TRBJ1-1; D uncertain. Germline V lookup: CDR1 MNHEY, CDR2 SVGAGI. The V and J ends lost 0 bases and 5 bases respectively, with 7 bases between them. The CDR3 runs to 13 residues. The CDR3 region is CASSYSRGTEAFF. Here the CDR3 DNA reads TGTGCCAGCAGTTACTCGCGGGGAACTGAAGCTTTCTTT.